This T cell receptor (beta chain) emerged from a study of CD8 T cells in ankylosing spondylitis. Trimming cost V 6 bases and J 6 bases; bases outside gene matches: 6. Germline V gene lookup returns CDR1 SGHRS and CDR2 YFSETQ. This CDR3 contains 13 residues. MiXCR, applied by TCRdb to the 5' RACE reads, yields one record per CDR3 protein. The profile shows about 240,000 distinct CDR3 sequences, about 10% of them singletons. This clonotype was observed many times. The sample was blood, either unsorted or a sorted T cell fraction (not recorded which). The TCR was taken from a male donor with ankylosing spondylitis or in good health (not recorded which). The genes are TRBV5-1 and TRBJ2-1, with 7 positions matching TRBD2. CDR3 amino acids: CASNFRGSNEQFF. Here the CDR3 DNA reads TGCGCCAGCAATTTCCGCGGGAGCAATGAGCAGTTCTTC.